A single sample gave rise to the 29 T cell receptor beta chains below, sequenced in a study of blood T cells in healthy people across ages. Combining a sample-barcoded 5' primer with a J-beta primer mix, a second PCR ran for 7 to 11 cycles. TCRdb analysed the 5' RACE reads with MiXCR anew, one entry per CDR3 protein. Here the sample spans roughly 800,000 distinct CDR3 sequences, about 55% being singletons. The sample taken for sequencing was blood. These receptors all stem from a man older than 75 in good health.

This clonotype was detected once. The chain's CDR3 is CASSVATGIAGDSEQFF. Here the CDR3 DNA reads TGTGCCAGCAGCGTAGCTACGGGGATAGCGGGAGATAGCGAGCAGTTCTTC. The chain combines TRBV9 with TRBJ2-1; the match to TRBD2 covers 9 bases. This CDR3 is built from 17 residues. The V gene end was trimmed by 0 bases and the J gene end by 10 bases; junction bases not matched to a gene: 14. Germline CDR1 and CDR2: SGDLS and YYNGEE.

This clonotype appeared a few times. The rearrangement uses TRBV29-1 and TRBJ2-1; a possible D gene is TRBD1 (5 bases). The CDR3 covers 11 residues. CDR1 is SQVTM and CDR2 is ANQGSEA in the germline V gene. Trimming left V 4 bases short and J 6 bases short, with 7 bases between. Here the CDR3 DNA reads TGCAGCGTTGGACAGACCAATGAGCAGTTCTTC. As protein: CSVGQTNEQFF.

The V gene is TRBV27, the J gene TRBJ2-4; TRBD1 matches 7 bases. The J call may be in error: the DNA end matches TRBJ2-7 better. This CDR3 has 14 amino acids. CDR1 is MNHEY, CDR2 SMNVEV, per germline (reference sequence). CDR3 amino acids: CASSSGTATYEQYF. The CDR3 bases are TGTGCCAGCAGTTCCGGGACAGCAACCTACGAGCAGTACTTC.

This sequence joins TRBV6-1 and TRBJ1-1; perhaps TRBD1 as D (5 bases). The ends were cut back, 1 base at V and 2 bases at J, with 17 bases in the middle. The V gene's germline CDR1 is MNHNS and CDR2 SASEGT. This CDR3 has 17 amino acids. Here the CDR3 DNA reads TGTGCCAGCAGTGAAGAGTGGCAGGGAGGCCGCAACACTGAAGCTTTCTTT. Translating gives CASSEEWQGGRNTEAFF.

This chain links TRBV29-1 with TRBJ1-2, with TRBD1 matching 10 bases. V was pared by 4 bases and J by 8 bases, with 4 bases of the junction left unmatched. The CDR3 sequence is 12 residues long. The germline V gene encodes CDR1 SQVTM and CDR2 ANQGSEA. The CDR3 DNA sequence: TGCAGCGTTGGACAGGGGGCGTGGGGCTACACCTTC. Residues: CSVGQGAWGYTF.

Concerning this clonotype: The junction and the germline gene differ at one end; a read error may be behind it. The J gene is TRBJ2-7, the V gene TRBV6-5; D uncertain. This CDR3 is built from 13 residues. CDR1 and CDR2 from the germline V gene are MNHEY and SVGAGI. The CDR3 DNA sequence: TGTGCCAGCAGTGACTCTGAGACCTCCGAGCAGTACTTC. Translated: CASSDSETSEQYF.

This clonotype was detected once. V and J are TRBV7-6 and TRBJ1-4; D ambiguous. Germline values: CDR1 SGHVS, CDR2 FNYEAQ. V was clipped by 5 bases and J by 7 bases, with 14 bases between them. The CDR3 spans 14 residues. This chain's CDR3 is CASSAKIPAEKLFF. Here the CDR3 DNA reads TGTGCCAGCAGCGCGAAAATCCCAGCTGAAAAACTGTTTTTT. Full variable domain (remainder filled in from reference TRBV7-6 and TRBJ1-4): GAGVSQSPRYKVTKRGQDVALRCDPISGHVSLYWYRQALGQGPEFLTYFNYEAQQDKSGLPNDRFSAERPEGSISTLTIQRTEQRDSAMYRCASSAKIPAEKLFFGSGTQLSVL.

V and J are TRBV5-1 and TRBJ2-5; 13 nucleotides align to TRBD2. This CDR3 spans 18 amino acids. Germline V gene data show CDR1 as SGHRS and CDR2 as YFSETQ. V gave up 0 bases and J gave up 4 bases; unmatched junction bases: 9. The CDR3 DNA reads TGCGCCAGCAGCTTGGTCGGGACTAGCGGGATCGGAGGAGAGACCCAGTACTTC. The encoded protein is CASSLVGTSGIGGETQYF.

V gene TRBV7-9 combines with J gene TRBJ2-4; D call uncertain. The J call is in doubt because the DNA end fits TRBJ2-7 better. CDR3 size: 17 residues. Germline CDR1 and CDR2: SEHNR and FQNEAQ (reference sequence). The CDR3 nucleotides read TGTGCCAGCAGCTTAGGGAGCTTGTTGGGTATGTCCTACGAGCAGTACTTC. Translated: CASSLGSLLGMSYEQYF.

The genes are TRBV21-1 and TRBJ1-1; whether TRBD1, the table's D call, matches the DNA was not checked. TRBV21-1 is a pseudogene locus. This CDR3 region has 19 residues. The CDR3 sequence: CASSLKGRGQGPLNTEAFF. CDR3 in DNA: TGTGCCAGCAGCCTTAAGGGTAGGGGACAGGGGCCTCTGAACACTGAAGCTTTCTTT.

V and J are TRBV6-6 and TRBJ2-5; D is uncertain. With 7 bases removed from V and 5 bases from J, the gap between germline ends came to 17 bases. The CDR3 consists of 14 residues. CDR1 is MNHNY, CDR2 SVGAGI, per germline (reference sequence). The DNA for the CDR3 is TGTGCCAGCACCCCTCGGCCCGAGAGTGAGACCCAGTACTTC. It yields the protein CASTPRPESETQYF.

The rearrangement joins TRBV3-1 to TRBJ1-2; a possible D gene is TRBD1 (6 bases). Trimming removed 4 bases at V and 5 bases at J, with 14 bases between. The CDR3 length is 14 residues. Looked up from germline, CDR1 is LGHDT and CDR2 is YNNKEL (reference sequence). Written as DNA, the CDR3 is TGTGCCAGCAGCCGGTCACGGGGGCGGTATGGCTACACCTTC. Translation gives CASSRSRGRYGYTF.

This chain joins TRBV7-9 and TRBJ2-7; D call uncertain. The CDR3 contains 16 residues. CDR1 SEHNR and CDR2 FQNEAQ come from the germline V gene (reference sequence). Trimming took off 7 bases at V and 5 bases at J, with 24 bases between the two ends. CDR3 in DNA: TGTGCCAGCACCTTTTATGCCCCCGGTACAGCCGACGAGCAGTACTTC. Translating it yields CASTFYAPGTADEQYF. The variable domain in full, completed from reference TRBV7-9 and TRBJ2-7, reads DTGVSQNPRHKITKRGQNVTFRCDPISEHNRLYWYRQTLGQGPEFLTYFQNEAQLEKSRLLSDRFSAERPKGSFSTLEIQRTEQGDSAMYLCASTFYAPGTADEQYFGPGTRLTVT.

CDR3 coding DNA: TGTGCCAGCGGGGGAAGGAACAGATACGCGTATTTT. Translated: CASGGRNRYAYF. The chain recombines TRBV28 with TRBJ2-3, with D tentatively TRBD1 or TRBD2 (5 bases each). The ends were cut back, 8 bases at V and 14 bases at J, with 20 bases in the middle. Germline lookup yields CDR1 MDHEN and CDR2 SYDVKM. The CDR3 is made up of 12 amino acids.

The V and J genes are TRBV7-3 and TRBJ1-1, with 7 bases identical to TRBD1. Germline-derived CDR1 and CDR2 are SGHTA and FQGTGA. Trimming cost V 5 bases and J 0 bases; bases outside gene matches: 12. This CDR3 comprises 17 residues. The chain's CDR3 is CASSPMTGSGMNTEAFF. CDR3 coding DNA: TGTGCCAGCAGCCCGATGACAGGGAGCGGCATGAACACTGAAGCTTTCTTT.

J is TRBJ2-1 and V is TRBV7-2, with 9 bases aligning to TRBD1. V gave up 4 bases and J gave up 7 bases; unmatched junction bases: 8. Germline V CDR1 and CDR2: SGHTA, FQGNSA. The CDR3 length is 15 residues. The DNA for the CDR3 is TGTGCCAGCAGCTCCGGGACAGGGCAGGGAAATGAGCAGTTCTTC. Its protein product is CASSSGTGQGNEQFF.

This chain uses TRBV6-5 with TRBJ2-5; TRBD2 aligns across 9 bases. CDR3 length equals 15 residues. The V and J ends lost 11 bases and 11 bases, in that order; junction bases with no gene match: 21. The germline V gene has CDR1 MNHEY and CDR2 SVGAGI. The CDR3 nucleotides read TGTGCCGTTTTGTCCGGGACTAGCTTTCCCAATGAGCAGTACTTC. Translating it yields CAVLSGTSFPNEQYF.

This clonotype turned up a few times. The chain combines TRBV25-1 with TRBJ2-3, with D tentatively TRBD1 (5 bases). Germline V lookup: CDR1 MGHDK, CDR2 SYGVNS. Trimming removed 6 bases at V and 14 bases at J, with 24 bases between. The length of the CDR3 is 14 residues. The CDR3 reads CASSKGLEHRYAYF. The CDR3 DNA sequence: TGTGCCAGCAGCAAGGGGCTGGAGCACAGATACGCGTATTTT.

About this clonotype: At one end the junction does not follow the germline gene, possibly because of a read error. CDR3: CSAREAQINSPLNF. The DNA of the CDR3 is TGCAGTGCTAGAGAAGCACAGATAAATTCACCCCTCAACTTT. This chain connects TRBV20-1 to TRBJ1-6; no firm D call. This CDR3 is 14 amino acids long. Germline V lookup: CDR1 DFQATT, CDR2 SNEGSKA (reference sequence).

The genes are TRBV6-1 and TRBJ2-1; unclear D gene. The CDR3 runs to 15 residues. V was shortened by 0 bases and J by 0 bases, with 6 bases between the two germline ends. CDR1 and CDR2 from the germline V gene are MNHNS and SASEGT. Written as DNA, the CDR3 is TGTGCCAGCAGTGAAGCGGACCTCTCCTACAATGAGCAGTTCTTC. Residues: CASSEADLSYNEQFF.

In this sample, this clonotype turned up once. The V and J genes are TRBV12-3 or TRBV12-4 and TRBJ2-1; 14 bases map to TRBD2. After removal of 6 bases from V and 12 bases from J, the junction contained 10 bases not matched to a gene. The CDR3 has 15 amino acids. This CDR3 is CASRSGLAGAIGQFF. CDR3 coding DNA: TGTGCCAGCAGATCGGGACTAGCGGGGGCTATCGGGCAGTTCTTC.

This sequence joins TRBV27 and TRBJ1-2, with D unclear. This CDR3 is built from 15 residues. The germline CDR1 and CDR2 sequences are MNHEY and SMNVEV (reference sequence). V was trimmed by 4 bases and J by 5 bases, leaving 17 bases between them. This chain's CDR3 is CASSSGSPLKYGYTF. In DNA form, the CDR3 reads TGTGCCAGCAGTTCCGGGAGCCCGCTGAAGTATGGCTACACCTTC.

This clonotype was recorded only once. This chain uses TRBV2 with TRBJ2-3, with 11 bases matching TRBD1. V shed 4 bases, J shed 14 bases, and the junction held 17 bases outside the gene matches. This CDR3 comprises 16 residues. Germline-derived CDR1 and CDR2 are SNHLY and FYNNEI. The CDR3 DNA reads as TGTGCCAGCAGTGGATCAGGACAGGGGGCGCACAGATACGCGTATTTT. It translates to CASSGSGQGAHRYAYF.

J is TRBJ1-1 and V is TRBV7-9, with 8 bases identical to TRBD1. The CDR3 is 16 residues long. After removal of 3 bases from V and 1 base from J, the junction contained 7 bases not matched to a gene. Germline CDR1 reads SEHNR; CDR2 reads FQNEAQ (reference sequence). CDR3 region: CASSLSGGRGNTEAFF. In nucleotides, the CDR3 is TGTGCCAGCAGCTTGTCAGGGGGCAGGGGGAACACTGAAGCTTTCTTT.

This clonotype was seen just once. Compared with germline, one end of the junction differs, possibly owing to a read error. This chain joins TRBV5-1 and TRBJ1-6; D is ambiguous. CDR3 length: 12 amino acids. Germline loops: CDR1 SGHRS, CDR2 YFSETQ. The CDR3 nucleotides read TGCGCCAGCAGCCATACCAATTCACCTCTCCACTTT. It yields the protein CASSHTNSPLHF.

This clonotype was detected a few times. The chain combines TRBV12-3 or TRBV12-4 with TRBJ1-2; D unresolved. The germline V and J ends were trimmed by 3 bases and 7 bases, with 9 bases remaining between them. The CDR3 totals 12 residues. The CDR3 loop is CASSFENAGYTF. The DNA for the CDR3 is TGTGCCAGCAGTTTTGAGAACGCTGGCTACACCTTC.

This chain connects TRBV20-1 to TRBJ2-7, with TRBD2 matching over 11 bases. From germline, CDR1 is DFQATT and CDR2 SNEGSKA (reference sequence). There are 15 residues in the CDR3. With 0 bases clipped from V and 3 bases from J, the junction kept 4 bases outside the gene matches. The DNA of the CDR3 is TGCAGTGCTAGAGATCCGACTAGCGGGGACTACGAGCAGTACTTC. Translation gives CSARDPTSGDYEQYF.

Points on this clonotype: At one boundary the junction diverges from the germline segment, which might be a read error. This sequence joins TRBV15 and TRBJ2-3; D perhaps matches TRBD1 (5 bases). Germline loops: CDR1 LNHNV, CDR2 YYDKDF (reference sequence). The CDR3 covers 18 residues. The CDR3 region has the DNA TGTGCCACCAGCAGGATGGGAAGGGATAGTCTTTCGACAGATGCGCAGTATTTT. Translation gives CATSRMGRDSLSTDAQYF. The full variable domain, its missing parts supplied by reference TRBV15 and TRBJ2-3, is DAMVIQNPRYQVTQFGKPVTLSCSQTLNHNVMYWYQQKSSQAPKLLFHYYDKDFNNEADTPDNFQSRRPNTSFCFLDIRSPGLGDTAMYLCATSRMGRDSLSTDAQYFGPGTRLTVL.

V is TRBV5-1 and J is TRBJ2-1, with D perhaps TRBD2 (6 bases). The ends were cut back, 0 bases at V and 4 bases at J, with 11 bases in the middle. There are 15 residues in the CDR3. The germline gives CDR1 SGHRS, CDR2 YFSETQ. The DNA of the CDR3 is TGCGCCAGCAGCTTGGAACGAGCGGGTTACAATGAGCAGTTCTTC. This translates into CASSLERAGYNEQFF.